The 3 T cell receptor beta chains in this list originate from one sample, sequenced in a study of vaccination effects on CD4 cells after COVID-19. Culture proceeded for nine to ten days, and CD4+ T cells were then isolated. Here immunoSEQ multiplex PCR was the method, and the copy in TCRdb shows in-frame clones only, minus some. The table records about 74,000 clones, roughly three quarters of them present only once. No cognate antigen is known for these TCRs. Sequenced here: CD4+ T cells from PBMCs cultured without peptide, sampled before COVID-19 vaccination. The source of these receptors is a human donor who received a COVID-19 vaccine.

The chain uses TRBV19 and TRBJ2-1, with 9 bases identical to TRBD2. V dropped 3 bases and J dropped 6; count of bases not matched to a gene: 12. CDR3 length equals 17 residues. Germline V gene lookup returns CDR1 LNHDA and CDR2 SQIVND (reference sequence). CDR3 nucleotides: TGTGCCAGTAGTATTTCCCCGGCCAGCGGGGGGACCAATGAGCAGTTCTTC. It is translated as CASSISPASGGTNEQFF.

Here the CDR3 DNA reads TGCGCCAGCAGCTTGGAGCCCCCAAGGACTGAAGCTTTCTTT. Residues: CASSLEPPRTEAFF. The V gene is TRBV5-1, the J gene TRBJ1-1; D not resolved. Trimming took off 0 bases at V and 5 bases at J, with 11 bases between the two ends. Germline CDR1 and CDR2: SGHRS and YFSETQ. This CDR3 comprises 14 residues. Supplemented by reference TRBV5-1 and TRBJ1-1, the full variable domain reads KAGVTQTPRYLIKTRGQQVTLSCSPISGHRSVSWYQQTPGQGLQFLFEYFSETQRNKGNFPGRFSGRQFSNSRSEMNVSTLELGDSALYLCASSLEPPRTEAFFGQGTRLTVV.

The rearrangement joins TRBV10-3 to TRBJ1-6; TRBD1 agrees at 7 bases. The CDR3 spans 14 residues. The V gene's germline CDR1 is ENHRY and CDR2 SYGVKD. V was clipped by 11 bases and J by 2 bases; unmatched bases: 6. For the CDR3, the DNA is TGTGCCGCCAAGGACAGGACCTATAATTCACCCCTCCACTTT. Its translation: CAAKDRTYNSPLHF.